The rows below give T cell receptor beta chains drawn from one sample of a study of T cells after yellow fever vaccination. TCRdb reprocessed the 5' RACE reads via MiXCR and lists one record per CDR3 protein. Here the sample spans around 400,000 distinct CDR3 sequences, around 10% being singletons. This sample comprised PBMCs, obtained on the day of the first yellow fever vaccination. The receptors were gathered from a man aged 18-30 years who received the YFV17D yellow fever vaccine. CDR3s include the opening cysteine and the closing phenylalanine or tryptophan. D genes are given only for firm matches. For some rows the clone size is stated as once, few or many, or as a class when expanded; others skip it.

DNA: TGCGCCAGCAGCCAAACAGGGTTGAAGGGTTGGGAGACCCAGTACTTC; CDR3: CASSQTGLKGWETQYF; J: TRBJ2-5; V: TRBV4-1; D: NA; size: few
DNA: TGTGCCAGCAGCTCCGGAGGGGGCTACACCTTC; CDR3: CASSSGGGYTF; J: TRBJ1-2; V: TRBV7-8; D: NA; size: many
DNA: TGTGCCAGCAGCTCCAGGATTTACACAGATACGCAGTATTTT; CDR3: CASSSRIYTDTQYF; J: TRBJ2-3; V: TRBV11-2; D: NA; size: few
DNA: TGCGCCAGCAGCCAAGAGGGCAGGGGGGATGAAAAACTGTTTTTT; CDR3: CASSQEGRGDEKLFF; J: TRBJ1-4; V: TRBV4-3; D: TRBD1; size: NA
DNA: TGCGCCAGCAGGGCCGGGACAGGCCAAGAGACCCAGTACTTC; CDR3: CASRAGTGQETQYF; J: TRBJ2-5; V: TRBV5-1; D: TRBD1; size: few
DNA: TGTGCCAGCAGCTTAGTCTCAGGGTTTAACTCCTACAATGAGCAGTTCTTC; CDR3: CASSLVSGFNSYNEQFF; J: TRBJ2-1; V: TRBV7-9; D: NA; size: NA
DNA: TGTGCCAGCAGCCAAGATGGGGCAGGGAAGCAGCCCCAGCATTTT; CDR3: CASSQDGAGKQPQHF; J: TRBJ1-5; V: TRBV4-2; D: NA; size: NA
DNA: TGTGCCAGCAGCCAAGGGGGCACCCAATACAATGAGCAGTTCTTC; CDR3: CASSQGGTQYNEQFF; J: TRBJ2-1; V: TRBV7-8; D: TRBD1; size: few
DNA: TGTGCCAGCAGCGTAGAAGGGGAACACACAGATACGCAGTATTTT; CDR3: CASSVEGEHTDTQYF; J: TRBJ2-3; V: TRBV9; D: NA; size: NA
DNA: TGTGCCAGCAGATCCGCGGGGGGCGCGAACACCGGGGAGCTGTTTTTT; CDR3: CASRSAGGANTGELFF; J: TRBJ2-2; V: TRBV7-9; D: TRBD2; size: few
DNA: TGTGCCAGCAGTTTAAGGGGGCAGGCAGATACGCAGTATTTT; CDR3: CASSLRGQADTQYF; J: TRBJ2-3; V: TRBV12-3/TRBV12-4; D: TRBD1; size: few
DNA: TGTGCCAGCGGTCGACGCGATGAGCAGTTCTTC; CDR3: CASGRRDEQFF; J: TRBJ2-1; V: TRBV7-8; D: NA; size: NA
DNA: TGTGCCAGCAGTCAGGGACAGTTGACCGACGGGGAGCTGTTTTTT; CDR3: CASSQGQLTDGELFF; J: TRBJ2-2; V: TRBV7-3; D: TRBD1; size: NA
DNA: TGTGCCACCACCCTTGAGGGCTCAGATACGCAGTATTTT; CDR3: CATTLEGSDTQYF; J: TRBJ2-3; V: TRBV6-1; D: NA; size: few
DNA: TGTGCCAGCACCACGGGACGGATATGCGAGCAGTACTTC; CDR3: CASTTGRICEQYF; J: TRBJ2-7; V: TRBV6-2/TRBV6-3; D: NA; size: NA
DNA: TGTGCCAGCAGTGAAGCGCTCGGCTCTGGAAACACCATATATTTT; CDR3: CASSEALGSGNTIYF; J: TRBJ1-3; V: TRBV6-1; D: NA; size: NA
DNA: TGTGCCAGCACCCCCAGAGGACAGGGGTTATATAATGAGCAGTTCTTC; CDR3: CASTPRGQGLYNEQFF; J: TRBJ2-1; V: TRBV27; D: TRBD1; size: few
DNA: TGTGCCAGCAGAAAGCGGGGGTTAAAGACGGCGTACAATGAGCAGTTCTTC; CDR3: CASRKRGLKTAYNEQFF; J: TRBJ2-1; V: TRBV6-2/TRBV6-3; D: TRBD2; size: few
DNA: TGCAGCGTTGAAGATCTCCGACCTAGAACAGATACGCAGTATTTT; CDR3: CSVEDLRPRTDTQYF; J: TRBJ2-3; V: TRBV29-1; D: NA; size: NA
DNA: TGCGCCAGCAGCCAGCTAGCGGTTCACTCCTACAATGAGCAGTTCTTC; CDR3: CASSQLAVHSYNEQFF; J: TRBJ2-1; V: TRBV4-1; D: TRBD2; size: NA
DNA: TGTGCCAGCAGTTACGACAGGGGGTCGAACACTGAAGCTTTCTTT; CDR3: CASSYDRGSNTEAFF; J: TRBJ1-1; V: TRBV6-5; D: TRBD1; size: NA
DNA: TGTGCCAGCTCACCAGGGGCTTCAGAACCTAACTATGGCTACACCTTC; CDR3: CASSPGASEPNYGYTF; J: TRBJ1-2; V: TRBV18; D: NA; size: few
DNA: TGTGCCAGCAGCTTAGAGTCGGGGACTGGCACAGATACGCAGTATTTT; CDR3: CASSLESGTGTDTQYF; J: TRBJ2-3; V: TRBV7-6; D: NA; size: few
DNA: TGTGCCAGCAGCCCGGGACTAGCGAAGACCCAGTACTTC; CDR3: CASSPGLAKTQYF; J: TRBJ2-5; V: TRBV7-2; D: TRBD2; size: NA
DNA: TGCGCCAGCAGGGAACAGGGGACCTACAATGAGCAGTTCTTC; CDR3: CASREQGTYNEQFF; J: TRBJ2-1; V: TRBV5-1; D: TRBD1; size: many
DNA: TGTGCCAGCGGACCTCGTCGGGGGGGGTCGGGAAACACCGGGGAGCTGTTTTTT; CDR3: CASGPRRGGSGNTGELFF; J: TRBJ2-2; V: TRBV2; D: TRBD2; size: few
DNA: TGCAGTGCTAATAATCCGGCAAACACCGGGGAGCTGTTTTTT; CDR3: CSANNPANTGELFF; J: TRBJ2-2; V: TRBV20-1; D: NA; size: few
DNA: TGTGCCAGCAGCTCGGGACTAGCGGGGGGTTGGGGAGATACGCAGTATTTT; CDR3: CASSSGLAGGWGDTQYF; J: TRBJ2-3; V: TRBV5-4; D: TRBD2; size: many
DNA: TGTGCCAGCAGTTTAGGGCCCTACGGCGGCTACACCTTC; CDR3: CASSLGPYGGYTF; J: TRBJ1-2; V: TRBV27; D: NA; size: NA
DNA: TGTGCCATCAGTGAACGCGTTACTCAGCCCCAGCATTTT; CDR3: CAISERVTQPQHF; J: TRBJ1-5; V: TRBV10-3; D: NA; size: few
DNA: TGTGCTAGTGGACTCATGACAGGGGGCGCGACTAAGAACACTGAAGCTTTCTTT; CDR3: CASGLMTGGATKNTEAFF; J: TRBJ1-1; V: TRBV12-5; D: TRBD1; size: few
DNA: TGCGCCAGCACCCCTGGGACAGGGTCCTCCTACGAGCAGTACTTC; CDR3: CASTPGTGSSYEQYF; J: TRBJ2-7; V: TRBV4-3; D: TRBD1; size: NA
DNA: TGTGCCAGCTCCCCTACTACTATCGGGGGAGGCACAGATACGCAGTATTTT; CDR3: CASSPTTIGGGTDTQYF; J: TRBJ2-3; V: TRBV5-8; D: NA; size: many
DNA: TGTGCCAGCAGCCCTAAAAGCGGGGACTACAATGAGCAGTTCTTC; CDR3: CASSPKSGDYNEQFF; J: TRBJ2-1; V: TRBV5-6; D: TRBD2; size: many
DNA: TGTGCCACCAGCAGAAAGGGGACTAGCGGGGACTACAATGAGCAGTTCTTC; CDR3: CATSRKGTSGDYNEQFF; J: TRBJ2-1; V: TRBV15; D: TRBD2; size: few
DNA: TGCGCCAGCAGCTTGGGGACAGGGCTCTCTGGGGCCAACGTCCTGACTTTC; CDR3: CASSLGTGLSGANVLTF; J: TRBJ2-6; V: TRBV5-1; D: TRBD1; size: few
DNA: TGTGCCAGCAGTCCAGAAACTAGCGGGGGGTACAATGAGCAGTTCTTC; CDR3: CASSPETSGGYNEQFF; J: TRBJ2-1; V: TRBV12-3/TRBV12-4; D: TRBD2; size: NA
DNA: TGCGACAGCAGCTTTCTAAGGAATCAGCCCCAGCATTTT; CDR3: CDSSFLRNQPQHF; J: TRBJ1-5; V: TRBV5-1; D: NA; size: NA
DNA: TGTGCCAGCAGTGAACGCGGTCCCGGGCGTATCGGGGAGCTGTTTTTT; CDR3: CASSERGPGRIGELFF; J: TRBJ2-2; V: TRBV2; D: NA; size: NA
DNA: TGTGCCAGCAGCCAAGATGAGGGCGACTACACAGATACGCAGTATTTT; CDR3: CASSQDEGDYTDTQYF; J: TRBJ2-3; V: TRBV4-2; D: NA; size: NA
DNA: TGTGCCAGCAGCTTGATATTAAGGGGGTATGGCTACACCTTC; CDR3: CASSLILRGYGYTF; J: TRBJ1-2; V: TRBV5-6; D: NA; size: few
DNA: TGTGCCAGCAGCTCCGGGACAGGGAAAGAGACCCAGTACTTC; CDR3: CASSSGTGKETQYF; J: TRBJ2-5; V: TRBV7-3; D: TRBD1; size: many